A selection of T cell receptor beta chains follows, all from one sample in a study of shared clonotypes between healthy human individuals. Sequencing was performed with immunoSEQ multiplex PCR; in TCRdb, only in-frame clones are kept and a portion is missing. The data hold 1,500,000 or so clones, with 98% to 99% observed a single time. Material for sequencing was naive CD4+ T cells sorted from blood. The receptors stem from a man aged 30-40 years in good health. Each CDR3 is given with its conserved first and last residue. A D gene is named only where the DNA matches it firmly. Not every row has a clone size; where given, it reads once, few, many or a size class.

j_gene	v_gene	d_gene	abundance	CDR3nt	CDR3aa
TRBJ2-1	TRBV7-2	.	.	TGTGCCAGCAGCTTAGGAAGACAGACAAATGAGCAGTTCTTC	CASSLGRQTNEQFF
TRBJ2-3	TRBV9	TRBD1	.	TGTGCCAGCAGCCCCGGGACAGGGATCACAGATACGCAGTATTTT	CASSPGTGITDTQYF
TRBJ2-6	TRBV30	.	.	TGTGCCTGGAGTGGGGGCAGGGTTACCTCCCTCTCTGGGGCCAACGTCCTGACTTTC	CAWSGGRVTSLSGANVLTF
TRBJ2-1	TRBV29-1	.	.	TGCAGCGTTGATGGGGTTCTAGCAGCTCAGACGTACAATGAGCAGTTCTTC	CSVDGVLAAQTYNEQFF
TRBJ2-1	TRBV7-9	.	once	TGTGCCAGCAGCCGAAGGTCCCCAGGGGGGCCCCTCGATGAGCAGTTCTTC	CASSRRSPGGPLDEQFF
TRBJ2-3	TRBV10-3	.	.	TGTGCCATCAGTGAACCGGGGCTGATAAGAGATACGCAGTATTTT	CAISEPGLIRDTQYF
TRBJ1-5	TRBV18	TRBD1	.	TGTGCCAGCTCACCAGGGACAGGGGGCGGGCAGCCCCAGCATTTT	CASSPGTGGGQPQHF
TRBJ2-3	TRBV11-2	TRBD2	.	TGTGCCAGCAGCTTAGAGGGCGGGAGGGCCCCAGATACGCAGTATTTT	CASSLEGGRAPDTQYF
TRBJ2-3	TRBV5-6	.	once	TGTGCCAGCAGCTTTTGGGAGGGCACAGATACGCAGTATTTT	CASSFWEGTDTQYF
TRBJ2-1	TRBV9	.	.	TGTGCCAGCAGCGTAGCTGGAGAGGGAGCATACAATGAGCAGTTCTTC	CASSVAGEGAYNEQFF
TRBJ2-7	TRBV30	.	.	TGTGCCTGGAGTGTACCTGAACGAAGAGACAGCTTGGGAACCTACGAGCAGTACTTC	CAWSVPERRDSLGTYEQYF
TRBJ2-7	TRBV5-1	TRBD2	.	TGCGCCAGCAGCTTCCTATCTAGCGGGAGCTCCTACGAGCAGTACTTC	CASSFLSSGSSYEQYF
TRBJ1-3	TRBV29-1	.	few	TGCAGCGTTGATGGAGGCTATTTT	CSVDGGYF
TRBJ1-1	TRBV28	.	.	TGTGCCAGCACCTTGGGATCTTCCTACCATGAAGCTTTCTTT	CASTLGSSYHEAFF
TRBJ2-5	TRBV11-2	.	.	TGTGCCAGCAGCTTAGTTAGCGGTCCCGGGTGGGAGACCCAGTACTTC	CASSLVSGPGWETQYF
TRBJ2-7	TRBV11-2	TRBD1	.	TGTGCCAGCAGCTTGGGCGTATTGGACAGGGACTACGAGCAGTACTTC	CASSLGVLDRDYEQYF
TRBJ2-1	TRBV9	TRBD2	.	TGTGCCAGCAGCGACCCGACTAGCGGGAGACCCGAATACAATGAGCAGTTCTTC	CASSDPTSGRPEYNEQFF
TRBJ2-1	TRBV30	TRBD2	once	TGTGCCTGGAGCCGACAGGGACTAGCGGATGAGCAGTTCTTC	CAWSRQGLADEQFF